This paragraph reports one T cell receptor beta chain. The data are from a study of cytomegalovirus exposure and HLA in healthy donors. V lost 2 bases and J lost 2, with 12 bases in between. The germline V gene has CDR1 GTSNPN and CDR2 SVGIG (reference sequence). The CDR3 is made up of 15 amino acids. The repertoire was sequenced with immunoSEQ multiplex PCR; TCRdb's copy has only in-frame clones and lacks some. This sample has 150,000 to 200,000 clones, with approximately 90% found just once. The specimen sequenced was PBMCs. The rearrangement links TRBV30 to TRBJ2-2; weak D call: TRBD1 (6 bases). This receptor was obtained from a man younger than 30 in good health and CMV-seronegative. The CDR3 DNA reads TGTGCCTGGAGTAAGGGGGTGGGAAACACCGGGGAGCTGTTTTTT. It translates to CAWSKGVGNTGELFF.